This T cell receptor (beta chain) is drawn from a study of identical twins. Trimming at V came to 3 bases and at J to 5 bases, leaving 8 bases not matched to a gene. This CDR3 has 15 residues. Germline CDR1 is SQVTM and CDR2 is ANQGSEA. MiXCR was run by TCRdb on the 5' RACE reads, yielding one entry per CDR3 protein. The sample lists 300,000 to 400,000 distinct CDR3 sequences, about 12% occurring once. This sample also appeared in a second study, on yellow fever vaccine responses in identical twins.

The chain links TRBV29-1 to TRBJ2-7; 12 nucleotides align to TRBD2. Material: CD8+ T cells sorted from blood. This TCR was sampled from a woman between 18 and 29 years old in good health. The CDR3 sequence: CSVELAGGRTNEQYF. CDR3 DNA: TGCAGCGTTGAGCTAGCGGGAGGGCGCACGAACGAGCAGTACTTC.